The clone carrying this T cell receptor beta chain was seen many times. Antigen unknown. This sample is part of a study of Graves' ophthalmopathy and Graves' hyperthyroidism. Study results and limitations: Most expanded clonotypes from thyroid (those above 0.001 frequency) were also found in blood. Sensitivity reached roughly 70% and specificity more than 72% when the model predicted ophthalmopathy progression.

Deletions cut 2 bases from V and 6 bases from J, with 11 bases between. CDR3 length: 13 residues. Per germline, CDR1 GTSNPN and CDR2 SVGIG (reference sequence). The diagnosis combined clinical symptoms, thyroxine, TRAb, thyroid ultrasound and orbital computed tomography scans. The source of the PBMCs was 9.5 to 10 ml of fresh peripheral blood. Transcripts of RNA were the source for amplifying TCR beta CDR3 regions. RT-PCR with HTBI primers came first, then second-round multiplex PCR. TCRdb called the multiplex PCR reads again in MiXCR, with one record for every CDR3 protein. Among about 370,000 distinct CDR3 sequences listed, about 17% were seen once.

Sequencing was performed on peripheral blood. The receptor comes from a woman between 18 and 29 years old with Graves' ophthalmopathy. The V and J genes are TRBV30 and TRBJ1-5; unclear D gene. CDR3 in amino acids: CAWSLGEAQPQHF. CDR3 bases: TGTGCCTGGAGTCTCGGGGAAGCTCAGCCCCAGCATTTT.